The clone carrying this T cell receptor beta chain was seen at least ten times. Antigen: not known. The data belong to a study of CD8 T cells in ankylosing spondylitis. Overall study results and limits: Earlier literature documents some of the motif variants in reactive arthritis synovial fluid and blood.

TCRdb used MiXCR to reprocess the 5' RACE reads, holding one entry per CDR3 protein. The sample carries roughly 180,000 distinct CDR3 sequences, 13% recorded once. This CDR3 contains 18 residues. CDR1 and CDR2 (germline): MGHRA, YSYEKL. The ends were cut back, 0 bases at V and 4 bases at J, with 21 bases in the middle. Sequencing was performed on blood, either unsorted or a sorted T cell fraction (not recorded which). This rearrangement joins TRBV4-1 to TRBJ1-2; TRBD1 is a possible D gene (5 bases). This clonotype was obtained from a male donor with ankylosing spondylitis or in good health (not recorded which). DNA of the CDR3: TGCGCCAGCAGCCAAGATGTCCCGCCAAGGGGAGGAGGCTATGGCTACACCTTC. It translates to CASSQDVPPRGGGYGYTF.